The present TCR beta chain was sequenced within a study of coeliac disease. Study details: Coeliac patients had newly diagnosed active disease, refractory type I disease, or gluten-free diet control.

This CDR3 region has 15 residues. CDR1 is SGDLS and CDR2 is YYNGEE in the germline V gene. The V and J ends lost 4 bases and 0 bases respectively, with 12 bases between them. One frozen approximately 490,000-cell aliquot per fraction was sequenced. Findings and caveats of the study: Largely private TRB repertoires meant most sequences were sample-unique.

The table came from immunoSEQ multiplex PCR; TCRdb's copy has only in-frame clones and leaves some out. The table lists several thousand clones, roughly 60% of them singletons. In regard to this clone: The antigen remains unidentified.

The sequencing sample was made of lymphocytes from the gut lamina propria. This receptor was identified in a man aged 55 to 69 with celiac disease on a gluten-free diet. The chain couples TRBV9 to TRBJ2-3; D is unresolved. DNA of the CDR3: TGTGCCAGCAGCTCTACCGCCCTTAGCACAGATACGCAGTATTTT. This translates into CASSSTALSTDTQYF.